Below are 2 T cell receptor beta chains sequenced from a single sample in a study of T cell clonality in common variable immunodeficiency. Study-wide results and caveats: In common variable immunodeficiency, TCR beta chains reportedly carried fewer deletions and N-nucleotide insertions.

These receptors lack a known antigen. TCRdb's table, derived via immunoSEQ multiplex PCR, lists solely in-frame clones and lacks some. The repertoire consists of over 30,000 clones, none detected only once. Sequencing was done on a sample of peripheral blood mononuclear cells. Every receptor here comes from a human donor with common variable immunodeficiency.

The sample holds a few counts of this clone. CDR3 protein: CAWRDSTEAFF. Incomplete CDR3 DNA: TGTGCCTGGAGGGACAGCACTGAA. This sequence joins TRBV30 and TRBJ1-1; perhaps TRBD1 as D (6 bases). The CDR3 end lies 3 residues beyond the end of the read and is filled in from the germline J gene. V lost 3 bases and J lost 4, with 6 bases in between. CDR3 length equals 11 residues. Germline lookup yields CDR1 GTSNPN and CDR2 SVGIG (reference sequence).

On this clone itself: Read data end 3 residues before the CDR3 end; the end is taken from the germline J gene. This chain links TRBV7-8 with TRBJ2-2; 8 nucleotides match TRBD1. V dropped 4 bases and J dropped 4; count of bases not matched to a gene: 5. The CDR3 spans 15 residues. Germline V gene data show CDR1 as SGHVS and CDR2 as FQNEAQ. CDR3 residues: CASSSTGVSTGELFF. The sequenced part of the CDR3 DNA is TGTGCCAGCAGCTCGACAGGGGTCAGCACCGGGGAG.